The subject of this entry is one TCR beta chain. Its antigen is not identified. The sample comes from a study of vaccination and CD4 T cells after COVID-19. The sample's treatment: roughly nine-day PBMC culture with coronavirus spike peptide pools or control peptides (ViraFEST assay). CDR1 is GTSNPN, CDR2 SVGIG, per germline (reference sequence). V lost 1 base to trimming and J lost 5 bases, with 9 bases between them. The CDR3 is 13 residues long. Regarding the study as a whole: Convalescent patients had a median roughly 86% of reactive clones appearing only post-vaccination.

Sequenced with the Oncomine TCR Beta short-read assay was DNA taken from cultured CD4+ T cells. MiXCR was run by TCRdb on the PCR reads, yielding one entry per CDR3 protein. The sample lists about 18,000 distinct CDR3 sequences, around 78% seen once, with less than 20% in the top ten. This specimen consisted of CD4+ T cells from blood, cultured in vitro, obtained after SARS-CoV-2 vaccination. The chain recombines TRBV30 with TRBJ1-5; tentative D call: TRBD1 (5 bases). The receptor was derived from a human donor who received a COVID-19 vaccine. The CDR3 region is CAWSGGVDQPQHF. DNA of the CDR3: TGTGCCTGGAGTGGGGGGGTGGATCAGCCCCAGCATTTT.